This T cell receptor (beta chain) was retrieved from a study of long-term antiretroviral therapy in people with HIV. Findings and caveats of the study: The study collected no data on ART adherence, viral resistance or therapy changes. After ART, diversity increased yet remained lower than transplant donor controls.

Treatment locations for all participants with HIV were in the United States. Cryopreserved PBMC, at about 0.85-10 million per sample, were present before DNA extraction. Researchers report immunoSEQ v3.0 was run at survey level. Clones were read by immunoSEQ multiplex PCR, and TCRdb kept only the in-frame ones, dropping some. The table lists 12,000 or so clones, about 80% of them singletons. With respect to this clone: The antigen is not known.

The receptor's source is a man aged 35 to 55 with HIV. Sequencing used unsorted PBMCs, obtained about 3.3 years before starting antiretroviral therapy.

The CDR3 nucleotides read TGCAGTGCTAGTTCTAACTATGGCTACACCTTC. It specifies CSASSNYGYTF. The chain carries TRBV20-1 and TRBJ1-2; D is unresolved. V lost 3 bases, J lost 0 bases, and 2 bases lay in between. The CDR3 spans 11 residues. Germline values: CDR1 DFQATT, CDR2 SNEGSKA (reference sequence).